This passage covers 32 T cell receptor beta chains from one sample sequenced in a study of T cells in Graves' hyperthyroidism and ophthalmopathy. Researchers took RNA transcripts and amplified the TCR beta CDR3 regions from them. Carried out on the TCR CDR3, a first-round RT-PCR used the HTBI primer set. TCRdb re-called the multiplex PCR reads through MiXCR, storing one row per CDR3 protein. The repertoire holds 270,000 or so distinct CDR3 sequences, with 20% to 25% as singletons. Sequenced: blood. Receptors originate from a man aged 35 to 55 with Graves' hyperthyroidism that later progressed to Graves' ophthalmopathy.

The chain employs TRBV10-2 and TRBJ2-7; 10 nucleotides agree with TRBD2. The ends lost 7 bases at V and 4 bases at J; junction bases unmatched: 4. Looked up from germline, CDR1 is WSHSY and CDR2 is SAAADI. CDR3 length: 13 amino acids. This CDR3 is CASTASGSYEQYF. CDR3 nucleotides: TGCGCCAGCACGGCTAGCGGGAGTTACGAGCAGTACTTC.

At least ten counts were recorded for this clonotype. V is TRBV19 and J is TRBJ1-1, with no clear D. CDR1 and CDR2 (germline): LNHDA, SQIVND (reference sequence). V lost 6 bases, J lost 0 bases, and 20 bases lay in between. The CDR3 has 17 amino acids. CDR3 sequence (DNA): TGTGCCAGTAGCCACACTTCGCGGCTAACCATGAACACTGAAGCTTTCTTT. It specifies CASSHTSRLTMNTEAFF.

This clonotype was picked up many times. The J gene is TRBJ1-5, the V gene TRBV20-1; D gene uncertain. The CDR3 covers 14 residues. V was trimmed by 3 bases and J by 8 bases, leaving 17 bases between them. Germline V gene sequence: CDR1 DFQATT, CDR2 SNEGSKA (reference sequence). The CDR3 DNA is TGCAGTGCTAGGGTAGCGGGCCTCGAAGAGCCCCAGCATTTT. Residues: CSARVAGLEEPQHF.

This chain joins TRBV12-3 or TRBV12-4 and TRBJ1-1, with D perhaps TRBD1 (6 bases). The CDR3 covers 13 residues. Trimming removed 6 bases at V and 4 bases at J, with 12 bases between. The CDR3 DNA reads TGTGCCAGCAGGTTACAGGGACCCACTGAAGCTTTCTTT. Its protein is CASRLQGPTEAFF.

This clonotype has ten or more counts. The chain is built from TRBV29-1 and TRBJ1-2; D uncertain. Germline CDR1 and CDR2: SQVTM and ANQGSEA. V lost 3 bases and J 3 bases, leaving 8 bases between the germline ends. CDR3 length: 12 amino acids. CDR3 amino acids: CSVEPVDYGYTF. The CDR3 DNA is TGCAGCGTTGAGCCAGTAGACTATGGCTACACCTTC. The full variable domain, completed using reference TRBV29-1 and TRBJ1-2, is SAVISQKPSRDICQRGTSLTIQCQVDSQVTMMFWYRQQPGQSLTLIATANQGSEATYESGFVIDKFPISRPNLTFSTLTVSNMSPEDSSIYLCSVEPVDYGYTFGSGTRLTVV.

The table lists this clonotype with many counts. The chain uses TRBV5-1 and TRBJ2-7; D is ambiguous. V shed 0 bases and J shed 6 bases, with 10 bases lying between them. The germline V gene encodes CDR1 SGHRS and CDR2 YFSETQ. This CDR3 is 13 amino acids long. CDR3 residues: CASSLDSFGEQYF. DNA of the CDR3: TGCGCCAGCAGCTTGGATTCTTTCGGCGAGCAGTACTTC.

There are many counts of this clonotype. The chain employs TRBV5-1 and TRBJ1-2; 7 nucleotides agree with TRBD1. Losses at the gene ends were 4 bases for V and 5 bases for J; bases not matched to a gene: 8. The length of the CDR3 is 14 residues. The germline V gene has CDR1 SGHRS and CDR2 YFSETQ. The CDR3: CASSPRDRVYGYTF. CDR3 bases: TGCGCCAGCAGCCCCCGGGACAGAGTATATGGCTACACCTTC.

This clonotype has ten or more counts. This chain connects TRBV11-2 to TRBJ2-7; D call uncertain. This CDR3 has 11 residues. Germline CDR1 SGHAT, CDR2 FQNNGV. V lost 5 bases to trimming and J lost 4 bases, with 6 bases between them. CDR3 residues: CASSPLYEQYF. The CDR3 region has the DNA TGTGCCAGCAGCCCCTTGTACGAGCAGTACTTC.

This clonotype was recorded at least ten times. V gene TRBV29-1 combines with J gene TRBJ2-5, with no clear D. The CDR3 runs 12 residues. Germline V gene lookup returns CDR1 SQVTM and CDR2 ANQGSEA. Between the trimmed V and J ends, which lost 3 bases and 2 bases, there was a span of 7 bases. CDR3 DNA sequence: TGCAGCGTTGACCCCGGGCAAGAGACCCAGTACTTC. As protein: CSVDPGQETQYF.

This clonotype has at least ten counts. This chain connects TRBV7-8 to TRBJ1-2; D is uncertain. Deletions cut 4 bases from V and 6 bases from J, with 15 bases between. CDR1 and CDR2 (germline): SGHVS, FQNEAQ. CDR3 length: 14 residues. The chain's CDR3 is CASSSTSGVDGYTF. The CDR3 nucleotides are TGTGCCAGCAGCTCAACGTCCGGTGTTGATGGCTACACCTTC.

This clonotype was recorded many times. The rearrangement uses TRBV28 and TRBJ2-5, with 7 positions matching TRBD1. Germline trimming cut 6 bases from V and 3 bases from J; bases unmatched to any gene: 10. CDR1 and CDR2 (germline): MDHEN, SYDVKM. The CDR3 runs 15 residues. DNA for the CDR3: TGTGCCAGCAGCATAACCGGGACAGCGAAAGAGACCCAGTACTTC. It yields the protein CASSITGTAKETQYF.

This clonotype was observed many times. CDR3 protein: CASENRVNSPLHF. Here the CDR3 DNA reads TGTGCCAGTGAGAACAGGGTTAATTCACCCCTCCACTTT. This chain uses TRBV6-1 with TRBJ1-6; a weak D match, TRBD1 (6 bases). The V gene lost 9 bases and the J gene lost 6 bases, with 12 bases spanning the gap. CDR3 length equals 13 residues. Germline V gene data show CDR1 as MNHNS and CDR2 as SASEGT.

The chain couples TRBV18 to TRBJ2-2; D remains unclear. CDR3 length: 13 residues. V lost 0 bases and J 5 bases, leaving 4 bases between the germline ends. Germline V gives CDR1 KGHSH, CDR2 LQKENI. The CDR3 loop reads CASSPPRTGELFF. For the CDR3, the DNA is TGTGCCAGCTCACCACCGAGGACCGGGGAGCTGTTTTTT.

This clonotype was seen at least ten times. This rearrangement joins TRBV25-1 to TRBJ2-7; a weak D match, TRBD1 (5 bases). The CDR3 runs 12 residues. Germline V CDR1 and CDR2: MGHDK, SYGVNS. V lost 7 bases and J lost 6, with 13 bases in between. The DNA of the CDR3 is TGTGCCAGCAATCAGGGTTCAGCCGAGCAGTACTTC. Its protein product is CASNQGSAEQYF.

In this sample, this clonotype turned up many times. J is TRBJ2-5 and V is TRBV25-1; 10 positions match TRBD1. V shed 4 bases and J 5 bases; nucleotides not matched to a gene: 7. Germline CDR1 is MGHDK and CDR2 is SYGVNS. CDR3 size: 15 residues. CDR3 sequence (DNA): TGTGCCAGCAGTGCCCGGGACAGGGGTGGGGAGACCCAGTACTTC. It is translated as CASSARDRGGETQYF.

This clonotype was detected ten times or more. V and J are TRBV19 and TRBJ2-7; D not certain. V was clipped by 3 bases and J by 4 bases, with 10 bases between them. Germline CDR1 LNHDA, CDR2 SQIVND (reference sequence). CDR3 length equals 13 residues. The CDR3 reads CASSIFHLYEQYF. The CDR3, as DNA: TGTGCCAGTAGTATCTTCCACTTGTACGAGCAGTACTTC.

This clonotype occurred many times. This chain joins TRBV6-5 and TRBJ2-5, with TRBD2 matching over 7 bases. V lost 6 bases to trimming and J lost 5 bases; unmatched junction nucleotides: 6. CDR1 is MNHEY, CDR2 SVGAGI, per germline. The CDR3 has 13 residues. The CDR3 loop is CASRGGGAETQYF. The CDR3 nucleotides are TGTGCCAGCAGGGGCGGGGGTGCGGAGACCCAGTACTTC.

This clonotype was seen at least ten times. CDR3 DNA sequence: TGTGCCAGCAGCGCTGACGGAAATCAGCCCCAGCATTTT. Its translation: CASSADGNQPQHF. The genes are TRBV11-2 and TRBJ1-5, with no clear D. Germline assignment: CDR1 SGHAT and CDR2 FQNNGV. This CDR3 contains 13 residues. V gave up 5 bases and J gave up 4 bases, with 9 bases separating them.

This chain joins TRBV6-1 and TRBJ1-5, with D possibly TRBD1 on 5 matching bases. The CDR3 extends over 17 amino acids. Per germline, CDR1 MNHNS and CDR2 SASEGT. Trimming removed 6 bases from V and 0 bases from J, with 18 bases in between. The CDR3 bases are TGTGCCAGCAGCCTCGACAGCGGGGGATATAGCAATCAGCCCCAGCATTTT. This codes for CASSLDSGGYSNQPQHF.

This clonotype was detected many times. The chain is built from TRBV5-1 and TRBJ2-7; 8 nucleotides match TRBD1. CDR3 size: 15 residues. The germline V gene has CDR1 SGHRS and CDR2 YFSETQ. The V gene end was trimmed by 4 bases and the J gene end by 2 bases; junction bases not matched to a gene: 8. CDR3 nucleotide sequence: TGCGCCAGCAGCGACGGACAGGGCTGGGCCTACGAGCAGTACTTC. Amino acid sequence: CASSDGQGWAYEQYF.

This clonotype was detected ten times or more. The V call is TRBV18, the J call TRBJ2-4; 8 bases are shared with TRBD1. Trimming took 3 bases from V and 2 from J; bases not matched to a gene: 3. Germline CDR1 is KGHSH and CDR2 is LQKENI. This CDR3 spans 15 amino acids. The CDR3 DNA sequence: TGTGCCAGCTCACCCTGGACAGGGCCCAAAAACATTCAGTACTTC. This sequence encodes CASSPWTGPKNIQYF. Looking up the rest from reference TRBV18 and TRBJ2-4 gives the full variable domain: NAGVMQNPRHLVRRRGQEARLRCSPMKGHSHVYWYRQLPEEGLKFMVYLQKENIIDESGMPKERFSAEFPKEGPSILRIQQVVRGDSAAYFCASSPWTGPKNIQYFGAGTRLSVL.

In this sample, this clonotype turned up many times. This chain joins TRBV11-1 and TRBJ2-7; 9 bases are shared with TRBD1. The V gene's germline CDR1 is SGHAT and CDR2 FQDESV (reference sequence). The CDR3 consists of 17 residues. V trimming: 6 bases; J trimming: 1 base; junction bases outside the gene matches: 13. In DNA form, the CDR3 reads TGTGCCAGCAGAAACGATCCCGGGACAGGGAAGTCCTACGAGCAGTACTTC. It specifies CASRNDPGTGKSYEQYF.

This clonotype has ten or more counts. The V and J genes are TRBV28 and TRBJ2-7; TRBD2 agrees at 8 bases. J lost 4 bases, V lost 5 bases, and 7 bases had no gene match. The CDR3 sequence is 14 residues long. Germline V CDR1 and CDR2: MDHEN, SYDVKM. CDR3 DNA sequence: TGTGCCAGCAGTGGTCCGGGGGGGCGTTACGAGCAGTACTTC. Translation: CASSGPGGRYEQYF.

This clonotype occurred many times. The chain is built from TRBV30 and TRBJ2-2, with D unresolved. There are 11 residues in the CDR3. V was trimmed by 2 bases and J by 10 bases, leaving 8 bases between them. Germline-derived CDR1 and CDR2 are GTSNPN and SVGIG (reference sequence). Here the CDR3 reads CAWSSPAELFF. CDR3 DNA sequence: TGTGCCTGGAGTTCCCCGGCGGAGCTGTTTTTT.

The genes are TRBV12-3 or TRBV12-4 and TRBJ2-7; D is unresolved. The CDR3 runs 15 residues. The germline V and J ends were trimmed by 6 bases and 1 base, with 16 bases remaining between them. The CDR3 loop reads CASSSELVRSYEQYF. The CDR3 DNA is TGTGCCAGCAGCTCAGAGCTAGTGAGGTCCTACGAGCAGTACTTC.

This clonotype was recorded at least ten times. The DNA for the CDR3 is TGCAGCGTCGGCCAGGCGCCTCGGGGCTACACCTTC. It translates to CSVGQAPRGYTF. The chain recombines TRBV29-1 with TRBJ1-2; D gene ambiguous. The CDR3 has 12 residues. The germline CDR1 and CDR2 sequences are SQVTM and ANQGSEA. V lost 6 bases, J lost 8 bases, and 16 bases lay in between.

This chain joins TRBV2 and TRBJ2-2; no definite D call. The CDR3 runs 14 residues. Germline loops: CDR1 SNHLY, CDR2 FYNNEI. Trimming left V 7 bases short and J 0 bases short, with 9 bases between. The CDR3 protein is CASMRRSNTGELFF. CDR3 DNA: TGTGCCAGCATGAGGCGATCGAACACCGGGGAGCTGTTTTTT.

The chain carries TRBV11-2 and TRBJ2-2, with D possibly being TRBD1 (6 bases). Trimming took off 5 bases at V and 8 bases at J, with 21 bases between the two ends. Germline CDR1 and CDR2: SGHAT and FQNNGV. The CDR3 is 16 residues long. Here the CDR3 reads CASSVSTGSTLGELFF. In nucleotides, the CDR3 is TGTGCCAGCAGCGTATCCACAGGGTCGACACTGGGGGAGCTGTTTTTT. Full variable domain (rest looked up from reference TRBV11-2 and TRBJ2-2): EAGVAQSPRYKIIEKRQSVAFWCNPISGHATLYWYQQILGQGPKLLIQFQNNGVVDDSQLPKDRFSAERLKGVDSTLKIQPAKLEDSAVYLCASSVSTGSTLGELFFGEGSRLTVL.

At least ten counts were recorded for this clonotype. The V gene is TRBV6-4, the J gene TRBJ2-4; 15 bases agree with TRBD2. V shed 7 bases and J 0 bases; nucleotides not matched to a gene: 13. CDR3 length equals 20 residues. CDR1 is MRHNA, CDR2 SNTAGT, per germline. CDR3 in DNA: TGTGCCAGCAACGCCCCTCCGGGACTAGCGGGAGGACTAGCCAAAAACATTCAGTACTTC. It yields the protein CASNAPPGLAGGLAKNIQYF.

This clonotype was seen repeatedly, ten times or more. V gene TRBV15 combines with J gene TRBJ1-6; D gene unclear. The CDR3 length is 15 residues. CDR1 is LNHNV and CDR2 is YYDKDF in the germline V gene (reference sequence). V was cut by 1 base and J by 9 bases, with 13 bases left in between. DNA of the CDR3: TGTGCCACCAGCAGAGGGACCACAAATGCTTCACCCCTCCACTTT. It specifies CATSRGTTNASPLHF.

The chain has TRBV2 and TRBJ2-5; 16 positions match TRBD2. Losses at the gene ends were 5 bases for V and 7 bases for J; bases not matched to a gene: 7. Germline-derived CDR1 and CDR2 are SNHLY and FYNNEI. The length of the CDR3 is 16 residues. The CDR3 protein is CASSPIGTSGRVTQYF. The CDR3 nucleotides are TGTGCCAGCAGTCCTATTGGGACTAGCGGGAGGGTGACCCAGTACTTC.

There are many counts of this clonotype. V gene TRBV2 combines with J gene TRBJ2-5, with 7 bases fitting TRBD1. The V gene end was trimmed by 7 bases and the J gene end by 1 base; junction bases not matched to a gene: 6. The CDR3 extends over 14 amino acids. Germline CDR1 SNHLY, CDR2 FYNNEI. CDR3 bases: TGTGCCAGCAAACCAGGGGACAGCCAAGAGACCCAGTACTTC. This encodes CASKPGDSQETQYF.